Shown below are 15 T cell receptor beta chains from a single sample sequenced in a study of T-cell reconstitution after alpha-beta-depleted transplantation in children. During its preparation, the TCRbeta library received unique molecular identifiers. TCRdb reprocessed the PCR reads via MiXCR and lists one record per CDR3 protein. Of around 490,000 distinct CDR3 sequences listed, more than 9.5% were seen once; the top ten hold around 15%. Material: PBMCs, mostly from graft donor cells, obtained 180 days after TCRalphabeta/CD19-depleted stem cell transplant. The source of these receptors is a female patient aged 2-15 years who had a stem cell transplant for aplastic anemia, so the T cells may come from the graft donor.

V and J are TRBV5-6 and TRBJ2-5; D is undetermined. The CDR3 runs to 14 residues. Germline CDR1 reads SGHDT; CDR2 reads YYEEEE. The V gene lost 0 bases and the J gene lost 2 bases, with 8 bases spanning the gap. CDR3 coding DNA: TGTGCCAGCAGCTTGGTAGGGATTCAAGAGACCCAGTACTTC. This encodes CASSLVGIQETQYF.

The gene calls are TRBV5-6 and TRBJ2-7, with 10 bases matching TRBD2. The CDR3 runs 16 residues. The germline V gene encodes CDR1 SGHDT and CDR2 YYEEEE. J was trimmed by 1 base and V by 0 bases; bases with no gene match: 4. This CDR3 is CASSLGTSGGSYEQYV. CDR3 sequence (DNA): TGTGCCAGCAGCTTGGGGACTAGCGGAGGTTCCTACGAGCAGTACGTC.

This clonotype was counted ten times or more. V is TRBV5-4 and J is TRBJ2-5; tentatively, D is TRBD2 (5 bases). V lost 2 bases, J lost 5 bases, and 10 bases lay in between. The CDR3 is 13 amino acids. Germline CDR1 SGHNT, CDR2 YYREEE (reference sequence). The CDR3 loop is CASSFGLEETQYF. The DNA for the CDR3 is TGTGCCAGCAGCTTCGGACTCGAGGAGACCCAGTACTTC.

This clonotype occurred many times. The CDR3 coding sequence is TGTGCCAGCAGTCTTGGAAAAGGGAGAGGCAATCAGCCCCAGCATTTT. Translating gives CASSLGKGRGNQPQHF. This sequence joins TRBV12-3 or TRBV12-4 and TRBJ1-5, with D unresolved. CDR3 length equals 16 residues. V was shortened by 5 bases and J by 2 bases, with 16 bases between the two germline ends.

This clonotype was detected ten times or more. This chain connects TRBV28 to TRBJ2-4, with D perhaps TRBD1 or TRBD2 (6 bases each). The CDR3 runs to 15 residues. The V gene lost 3 bases and the J gene lost 2 bases, with 11 bases spanning the gap. Germline values: CDR1 MDHEN, CDR2 SYDVKM. The CDR3 loop reads CASSFPGASKNIQYF. CDR3 sequence (DNA): TGTGCCAGCAGTTTCCCGGGGGCTTCCAAAAACATTCAGTACTTC. Drawing the rest from reference TRBV28 and TRBJ2-4, the complete variable domain is DVKVTQSSRYLVKRTGEKVFLECVQDMDHENMFWYRQDPGLGLRLIYFSYDVKMKEKGDIPEGYSVSREKKERFSLILESASTNQTSMYLCASSFPGASKNIQYFGAGTRLSVL.

This clonotype appeared many times. The chain joins TRBV12-3 or TRBV12-4 to TRBJ1-2, with 7 bases identical to TRBD1. After removal of 5 bases from V and 4 bases from J, the junction contained 10 bases not matched to a gene. The CDR3 length is 15 residues. CDR3 bases: TGTGCCAGCAGTCCTGGACAGGAGGCAGGCTATGGCTACACCTTC. Protein product: CASSPGQEAGYGYTF.

The CDR3 coding sequence is TGTGCCAGCAGCTTAGCGCGGTGGACTAGCGGGAGGTTCTTGGATGAGCAGTTCTTC. Its protein product is CASSLARWTSGRFLDEQFF. The V and J genes are TRBV7-2 and TRBJ2-1; TRBD2 agrees at 14 bases. This CDR3 contains 19 residues. The ends lost 0 bases at V and 8 bases at J; junction bases unmatched: 12. CDR1 is SGHTA, CDR2 FQGNSA, per germline.

This sequence joins TRBV11-2 and TRBJ2-1; 13 nucleotides agree with TRBD2. This CDR3 spans 18 amino acids. Trimming removed 5 bases from V and 8 bases from J; junction bases left unmatched: 15. Germline values: CDR1 SGHAT, CDR2 FQNNGV. CDR3 protein: CASSPTGLAGYRKYEQFF. The CDR3 bases are TGTGCCAGCAGCCCCACGGGACTAGCGGGATACCGCAAATATGAGCAGTTCTTC.

Only a few counts were recorded for this clonotype. The V and J genes are TRBV27 and TRBJ2-1; D gene ambiguous. Per the germline V gene, CDR1 is MNHEY and CDR2 is SMNVEV (reference sequence). V was cut by 5 bases and J by 0 bases, with 11 bases left in between. The CDR3 spans 15 residues. CDR3 sequence reads: CASSRCIISYNEQFF. In DNA form, the CDR3 reads TGTGCCAGCAGTCGGTGTATTATCTCCTACAATGAGCAGTTCTTC.

This clonotype was detected a few times. The chain has TRBV28 and TRBJ1-1; no clear D. Per the germline V gene, CDR1 is MDHEN and CDR2 is SYDVKM. V lost 8 bases to trimming and J lost 1 base, with 8 bases between them. The CDR3 length is 12 residues. The CDR3 loop is CASSWENTEAFF. Written as DNA, the CDR3 is TGTGCCAGCTCCTGGGAGAACACTGAAGCTTTCTTT.

The rearrangement joins TRBV11-3 to TRBJ2-1; possibly TRBD1 for D (5 bases). Between the trimmed V and J ends, which lost 1 base and 10 bases, there was a span of 11 bases. Germline V CDR1 and CDR2: SGHNT, YENEEA. This CDR3 comprises 13 residues. The CDR3 spells CASSLGRGSEQFF. CDR3 sequence (DNA): TGTGCCAGCAGCTTAGGTAGGGGTAGCGAGCAGTTCTTC.

This clonotype was counted at least ten times. The rearrangement uses TRBV12-3 or TRBV12-4 and TRBJ2-3; 8 bases match TRBD1. This CDR3 contains 16 residues. The trim removed 2 bases at V and 2 bases at J, leaving 6 bases unmatched. The CDR3 DNA reads TGTGCCAGCAGTTTATATGGGACAGGCAACACAGATACGCAGTATTTT. Protein sequence: CASSLYGTGNTDTQYF.

The chain joins TRBV20-1 to TRBJ2-1, with 7 nucleotides matching TRBD2. With 1 base clipped from V and 7 bases from J, the junction kept 7 bases outside the gene matches. The CDR3 extends over 14 amino acids. The germline gives CDR1 DFQATT, CDR2 SNEGSKA (reference sequence). The CDR3 spells CSARGESGGNEQFF. The CDR3 DNA follows: TGCAGTGCTAGAGGTGAATCGGGAGGTAATGAGCAGTTCTTC.

This clonotype occurred a few times. The chain joins TRBV28 to TRBJ1-4, with D possibly matching TRBD1 (6 bases). Looked up from germline, CDR1 is MDHEN and CDR2 is SYDVKM. The V end was cut by 3 bases, the J end by 2 bases, with 16 bases between. This CDR3 region has 17 residues. The CDR3 DNA reads as TGTGCCAGCAGTTTGGACTACAGGGCCCCGACTAATGAAAAACTGTTTTTT. Translation gives CASSLDYRAPTNEKLFF.

The sample holds many counts of this clonotype. This chain connects TRBV20-1 to TRBJ2-3; TRBD2 matches 11 bases. This CDR3 region has 15 residues. CDR1 is DFQATT and CDR2 is SNEGSKA in the germline V gene (reference sequence). Trimming cost V 6 bases and J 6 bases; bases outside gene matches: 11. CDR3 in amino acids: CSAKELAGEYDTQYF. CDR3 DNA: TGCAGTGCAAAGGAACTAGCGGGAGAGTACGATACGCAGTATTTT.